Below are 23 T cell receptor beta chains sequenced from a single sample in a study of graft-versus-host responses after intestinal transplantation. This table comes from immunoSEQ multiplex PCR, and its TCRdb copy is limited to in-frame clones, with some not included. Of 130,000 to 150,000 clones listed, 85% to 95% were seen once; the top ten hold 0.19%. No antigen has been identified for these receptors. The sequencing used unstimulated CD4+ T cells sorted from spleen or lymph node cells, collected before intestinal transplant. These TCRs come from a human donor who received an intestinal transplant.

This CDR3 reads CASHKQVNTGELFF. CDR3 nucleotide sequence: TGTGCCAGTCACAAGCAGGTGAACACCGGGGAGCTGTTTTTT. The chain carries TRBV2 and TRBJ2-2; no clear D. This CDR3 comprises 14 residues. Trimming took 9 bases from V and 1 from J, leaving 12 bases between them. Germline V CDR1 and CDR2: SNHLY, FYNNEI.

This clone appeared a single time. CDR3 sequence reads: CASRSGGSTDTQYF. For the CDR3, the DNA is TGCGCCAGCAGATCTGGAGGGAGCACAGATACGCAGTATTTT. V gene TRBV5-1 combines with J gene TRBJ2-3; D is possibly TRBD2 (6 bases). Germline values: CDR1 SGHRS, CDR2 YFSETQ. The CDR3 length is 14 residues. V shed 5 bases and J shed 0 bases, with 10 bases lying between them.

The V gene is TRBV21-1, the J gene TRBJ2-7; no DNA check was done on the table's D call, TRBD1. TRBV21-1 is classified as a pseudogene. The CDR3 covers 14 residues. The CDR3 nucleotides are TGTGCCAGCAGCAGGACAGGGGCTGGGTACGAGCAGTACTTC. Protein product: CASSRTGAGYEQYF.

The chain is built from TRBV27 and TRBJ2-4, with 11 bases lining up with TRBD2. This CDR3 has 17 residues. Germline loops: CDR1 MNHEY, CDR2 SMNVEV (reference sequence). Trimming cost V 5 bases and J 3 bases; bases outside gene matches: 9. DNA for the CDR3: TGTGCCAGCAGTCCCGCCCTCCTAGCGGGAGGCAAAAACATTCAGTACTTC. This gives the protein CASSPALLAGGKNIQYF.

This chain uses TRBV4-3 with TRBJ2-3; 10 positions agree with TRBD2. This CDR3 region has 19 residues. The J segment lost 4 bases and the V segment lost 0 bases, leaving 13 bases of the junction unmatched. The germline V gene encodes CDR1 LGHNA and CDR2 YSLEER. The CDR3 region is CASSQDHTSGTSLADTQYF. CDR3 DNA sequence: TGCGCCAGCAGCCAAGATCATACTAGCGGGACCTCGTTGGCAGATACGCAGTATTTT.

The chain uses TRBV6-5 and TRBJ1-2; D perhaps matches TRBD1 (5 bases). Germline lookup yields CDR1 MNHEY and CDR2 SVGAGI. Trimming shortened V by 6 bases and J by 4 bases, and 9 bases separated the two germline ends. There are 12 residues in the CDR3. CDR3 DNA sequence: TGTGCCAGCAGCCGTGACAGCTATGGCTACACCTTC. This sequence encodes CASSRDSYGYTF.

This rearrangement joins TRBV7-6 to TRBJ2-7, with no clear D. This CDR3 region has 14 residues. With 0 bases removed from V and 1 base from J, the gap between germline ends came to 7 bases. CDR1 SGHVS and CDR2 FNYEAQ come from the germline V gene. CDR3 DNA sequence: TGTGCCAGCAGCTTAGCGCCGGATTCCTACGAGCAGTACTTC. This codes for CASSLAPDSYEQYF.

The chain uses TRBV30 and TRBJ1-6; TRBD1 matches 7 bases. Germline-derived CDR1 and CDR2 are GTSNPN and SVGIG (reference sequence). The CDR3 totals 15 residues. Trimming at V came to 0 bases and at J to 9 bases, leaving 8 bases not matched to a gene. The CDR3 here is CAWSVIAGGGSPLHF. CDR3 DNA sequence: TGTGCCTGGAGTGTGATAGCAGGGGGAGGTTCACCCCTCCACTTT.

The chain carries TRBV2 and TRBJ2-1; 9 nucleotides line up with TRBD2. The V gene's germline CDR1 is SNHLY and CDR2 FYNNEI. The V segment lost 8 bases and the J segment 10 bases; nucleotides outside the gene matches: 18. The CDR3 is made up of 16 amino acids. The CDR3 coding sequence is TGTGCCAGCGTCCCCGACGGGGCTAGCGGGACTGGGGAGCAGTTCTTC. This sequence encodes CASVPDGASGTGEQFF.

This clone showed up just once. This chain uses TRBV6-1 with TRBJ2-1, with a weak D call TRBD2 (6 bases). Germline loops: CDR1 MNHNS, CDR2 SASEGT. The CDR3 runs 14 residues. The ends were cut back, 4 bases at V and 4 bases at J, with 11 bases in the middle. CDR3 sequence reads: CASSVRDFYNEQFF. The CDR3 coding sequence is TGTGCCAGCAGTGTCCGGGACTTTTACAATGAGCAGTTCTTC.

The J gene is TRBJ1-1, the V gene TRBV7-8; D call uncertain. The CDR3 spans 16 residues. Trimming removed 5 bases at V and 1 base at J, with 17 bases between. CDR1 and CDR2 from the germline V gene are SGHVS and FQNEAQ. The CDR3 coding sequence is TGTGCCAGCAGCCCGAACCAGCTGGGCCAGAACACTGAAGCTTTCTTT. Translation: CASSPNQLGQNTEAFF.

The CDR3 loop reads CASSALGQGRYGYTF. For the CDR3, the DNA is TGTGCCAGCAGCGCGTTGGGACAGGGCCGCTATGGCTACACCTTC. This chain links TRBV9 with TRBJ1-2; 9 nucleotides agree with TRBD1. Unmatched junction bases numbered 7, after V lost 3 bases and J lost 4 bases. The CDR3 length is 15 residues. Germline CDR1 is SGDLS and CDR2 is YYNGEE.

The J gene is TRBJ2-1, the V gene TRBV5-5; no definite D call. The CDR3 totals 12 residues. The germline V gene has CDR1 SGHKS and CDR2 YYEKEE (reference sequence). Deletions cut 4 bases from V and 4 bases from J, with 6 bases between. CDR3 bases: TGTGCCAGCAGCCCCTTTTACAATGAGCAGTTCTTC. Protein: CASSPFYNEQFF.

The chain is built from TRBV28 and TRBJ2-7, with 10 bases matching TRBD2. The CDR3 totals 14 residues. V was clipped by 5 bases and J by 7 bases; unmatched bases: 8. CDR1 MDHEN and CDR2 SYDVKM come from the germline V gene. The chain's CDR3 is CASSPSGRGEEQYF. Written as DNA, the CDR3 is TGTGCCAGCAGTCCCAGCGGGAGGGGCGAGGAGCAGTACTTC.

With respect to this clone: The junction does not match germline at one end; this may be a read error. The CDR3 coding sequence is TGTGCCTGCAGAGGGGGCGGGACAGGGCTCTACAATGAGCAGTTCTTC. This codes for CACRGGGTGLYNEQFF. This chain uses TRBV6-6 with TRBJ2-1, with 9 bases fitting TRBD1. CDR1 and CDR2 from the germline V gene are MNHNY and SVGAGI (reference sequence). The CDR3 has 16 amino acids.

The V gene is TRBV7-8, the J gene TRBJ2-5, with a weak D call TRBD2 (5 bases). In germline, CDR1 is SGHVS, CDR2 FQNEAQ. V lost 5 bases, J lost 2 bases, and 15 bases lay in between. The CDR3 consists of 15 residues. The CDR3 coding sequence is TGTGCCAGCAGCCGCTATGGAGCGGAACAAGAGACCCAGTACTTC. Translating it yields CASSRYGAEQETQYF.

The chain employs TRBV19 and TRBJ2-5, with TRBD2 matching 9 bases. Per germline, CDR1 LNHDA and CDR2 SQIVND (reference sequence). The CDR3 covers 15 residues. Trimming at V came to 1 base and at J to 3 bases, leaving 3 bases not matched to a gene. The CDR3 DNA sequence: TGTGCCAGTAGTATAGCGGGGACTAGCAAAGAGACCCAGTACTTC. As protein: CASSIAGTSKETQYF.

The sample holds one count of this clone. The CDR3 DNA sequence: TGTGCCAGCAGCTTAACGACTAGCGGGAGATTCCAGTACTTC. Its protein is CASSLTTSGRFQYF. The chain carries TRBV5-6 and TRBJ2-5; 12 bases fit TRBD2. Germline values: CDR1 SGHDT, CDR2 YYEEEE. CDR3 length: 14 residues. V lost 2 bases, J lost 10 bases, and 6 bases stayed unmatched.

The gene calls are TRBV5-4 and TRBJ2-4, with D hard to call. Germline-derived CDR1 and CDR2 are SGHNT and YYREEE (reference sequence). Trimming stripped 1 base from V and 1 base from J, with 6 bases between. This CDR3 spans 14 amino acids. CDR3 amino acids: CASSLLGAKNIQYF. The CDR3, as DNA: TGTGCCAGCAGCTTGTTGGGGGCCAAAAACATTCAGTACTTC.

J is TRBJ2-5 and V is TRBV15; D is uncertain. The end of the DNA aligns better with TRBJ2-7, so the J call may be wrong. The CDR3 consists of 11 residues. Germline CDR1 reads LNHNV; CDR2 reads YYDKDF (reference sequence). CDR3 nucleotide sequence: TGTGCCACCAGCAGAGGCTACGAGCAGTACTTC. This encodes CATSRGYEQYF.

The chain combines TRBV6-1 with TRBJ2-1, with TRBD2 as a possible D gene (5 bases). The CDR3 covers 14 residues. In germline, CDR1 is MNHNS, CDR2 SASEGT. V lost 2 bases and J lost 10, with 15 bases in between. The CDR3 spells CASSELLGWEEQFF. The CDR3 DNA is TGTGCCAGCAGTGAACTCCTTGGGTGGGAGGAGCAGTTCTTC.

DNA of the CDR3: TGTGCCAGCTCACCTTTCGCCCAGGAATCTGGCTACACCTTC. Its protein product is CASSPFAQESGYTF. This sequence joins TRBV18 and TRBJ1-2; D is unresolved. Trimming removed 3 bases from V and 7 bases from J, with 15 bases in between. The V gene's germline CDR1 is KGHSH and CDR2 LQKENI. The CDR3 runs 14 residues.

The chain couples TRBV5-1 to TRBJ2-7; D not certain. The germline V gene has CDR1 SGHRS and CDR2 YFSETQ. The CDR3 totals 12 residues. V gave up 2 bases and J gave up 7 bases, with 10 bases separating them. The CDR3 region is CASSLTPGEQYF. The CDR3 DNA sequence: TGCGCCAGCAGCTTAACTCCGGGTGAGCAGTACTTC.